This T cell receptor (beta chain) was obtained from a study of control samples from healthy donors and cancer patients. Germline assignment: CDR1 SNHLY and CDR2 FYNNEI. This CDR3 spans 15 amino acids. Trimming at V came to 5 bases and at J to 6 bases, leaving 9 bases not matched to a gene. Measured with immunoSEQ multiplex PCR; TCRdb has only the in-frame clones, and not every one. The sample has around 130,000 clones, about 95% seen once. The source of this sequence is a man under 40 in good health. Sequencing was performed on blood. This chain connects TRBV2 to TRBJ2-1, with 8 bases aligning to TRBD2. CDR3 DNA sequence: TGTGCCAGCAGTACGACGGGGGGGCCGGGCAATGAGCAGTTCTTC. Encoded protein: CASSTTGGPGNEQFF.